These 17 T cell receptor beta chains came from one sample sequenced in a study of CD4 T cells in relation to SARS-CoV-2 and coronaviruses (dated by TCRdb to 2020 to 2023). CD4+ T cells from unexposed donors were collected before the COVID-19 pandemic (2011-2018). After more than nine days of culture, CD4+ T cells were isolated with the EasySep CD4+ T cell isolation kit. These TCRs' antigens remain unknown. Library prep was done by the immunoSEQ multiplex PCR assay. The clones in this table, taken by TCRdb from immuneACCESS, are in-frame only. Not every clone is retained; where verified, under half of the shortfall comes from an unresolved V gene, and the cause of the rest is unknown. The sample table contains more than 20,000 clones; only one count was recorded for under 80% of them. Of the sample, roughly a sixth is held by the ten largest clones. Specimen: CD4+ T cells from PBMCs, cultured in vitro. The receptors originated from a human donor in good health.

The CDR3 DNA sequence: TGTGCCACTCTTGGCGCGTTAGGAGCTAGCGGGGGGGGGAGTAACGAGCAGTACTTC. Translated: CATLGALGASGGGSNEQYF. The rearrangement uses TRBV10-3 and TRBJ2-7; 12 positions match TRBD2. The germline CDR1 and CDR2 sequences are ENHRY and SYGVKD. There are 19 residues in the CDR3. V lost 10 bases and J lost 5; bases outside the gene matches: 24.

The gene calls are TRBV5-1 and TRBJ2-7; D may be TRBD1 (6 bases). V lost 2 bases and J lost 0, with 12 bases in between. The CDR3 contains 15 residues. Germline V gene lookup returns CDR1 SGHRS and CDR2 YFSETQ. This chain's CDR3 is CASSLQGHPSYEQYF. The CDR3 DNA sequence: TGCGCCAGCAGCTTACAGGGACACCCCTCCTACGAGCAGTACTTC.

V usage is TRBV4-2 and J usage is TRBJ1-5, with D perhaps TRBD1 (5 bases). The V gene lost 1 base and the J gene lost 6 bases, with 13 bases spanning the gap. The CDR3 consists of 15 residues. Germline V gene sequence: CDR1 LGHNA, CDR2 YNFKEQ. In DNA, the CDR3 is TGTGCCAGCAGCCAAGGAGTGGGGGAGGGTCAGCCCCAGCATTTT. Protein: CASSQGVGEGQPQHF.

The gene calls are TRBV5-5 and TRBJ1-2; TRBD1 matches at 7 bases. J lost 2 bases, V lost 5 bases, and 12 bases had no gene match. The germline V gene has CDR1 SGHKS and CDR2 YYEKEE (reference sequence). This CDR3 comprises 16 residues. CDR3 amino acids: CASRPTRTGLNYGYTF. Written as DNA, the CDR3 is TGTGCCAGCAGGCCGACTAGGACAGGCCTGAACTATGGCTACACCTTC. The whole variable domain, remainder taken from reference TRBV5-5 and TRBJ1-2, is DAGVTQSPTHLIKTRGQQVTLRCSPISGHKSVSWYQQVLGQGPQFIFQYYEKEERGRGNFPDRFSARQFPNYSSELNVNALLLGDSALYLCASRPTRTGLNYGYTFGSGTRLTVV.

The chain links TRBV7-6 to TRBJ2-3; a possible D gene is TRBD2 (6 bases). The ends were cut back, 4 bases at V and 2 bases at J, with 10 bases in the middle. The CDR3 loop spans 14 amino acids. Germline V gives CDR1 SGHVS, CDR2 FNYEAQ. CDR3 nucleotide sequence: TGTGCCAGCAGCTACGGGGGTGCCACAGATACGCAGTATTTT. This translates into CASSYGGATDTQYF.

The V and J genes are TRBV13 and TRBJ1-3; no firm D call. V lost 5 bases and J 0 bases, leaving 14 bases between the germline ends. Germline values: CDR1 PRHDT, CDR2 FYEKMQ (reference sequence). The CDR3 is 16 amino acids. CDR3 in amino acids: CASSPWPLNSGNTIYF. In DNA, the CDR3 is TGTGCCAGCAGCCCATGGCCCTTAAACTCTGGAAACACCATATATTTT.

This chain links TRBV5-1 with TRBJ2-3; D is undetermined. The germline CDR1 and CDR2 sequences are SGHRS and YFSETQ. The CDR3 runs to 13 residues. Trimming removed 0 bases at V and 0 bases at J, with 2 bases between. The CDR3 DNA reads TGCGCCAGCAGCTTGGCTAGCACAGATACGCAGTATTTT. Encoded protein: CASSLASTDTQYF.

V gene TRBV11-3 combines with J gene TRBJ2-1; D uncertain. The CDR3 is 11 residues long. The germline V gene encodes CDR1 SGHNT and CDR2 YENEEA. V was pared by 5 bases and J by 4 bases, with 3 bases between. CDR3 in amino acids: CASSRYNEQFF. For the CDR3, the DNA is TGTGCCAGCAGCCGTTACAATGAGCAGTTCTTC.

This clone was recorded once. The V and J genes are TRBV6-2 or TRBV6-3 and TRBJ2-7, with no clear D. Germline CDR1 MNHEY, CDR2 SVGEGT. The V and J ends lost 4 bases and 4 bases respectively, with 8 bases between them. This CDR3 is built from 12 residues. The DNA of the CDR3 is TGTGCCAGCAGTTCGGTGAAATACGAGCAGTACTTC. Its translation: CASSSVKYEQYF.

This chain uses TRBV20-1 with TRBJ1-2; no clear D gene. The germline V and J ends were trimmed by 3 bases and 7 bases, with 15 bases remaining between them. The CDR3 is made up of 13 amino acids. CDR1 is DFQATT and CDR2 is SNEGSKA in the germline V gene (reference sequence). The CDR3 region has the DNA TGCAGTGCTAGTAGCCAGGTCCCGAGTGGCTACACCTTC. This gives the protein CSASSQVPSGYTF.

This chain connects TRBV5-1 to TRBJ2-5; no reliable D call. Trimming left V 4 bases short and J 3 bases short, with 4 bases between. The CDR3 has 11 residues. The germline gives CDR1 SGHRS, CDR2 YFSETQ. The CDR3: CASSREETQYF. The CDR3, as DNA: TGCGCCAGCAGCAGAGAAGAGACCCAGTACTTC.

The V and J genes are TRBV25-1 and TRBJ1-1; D remains ambiguous. V was cut by 5 bases and J by 3 bases, with 10 bases left in between. Germline loops: CDR1 MGHDK, CDR2 SYGVNS. There are 13 residues in the CDR3. The CDR3 protein is CASSTTGYTEAFF. CDR3 nucleotide sequence: TGTGCCAGCAGTACCACGGGCTACACTGAAGCTTTCTTT.

J is TRBJ1-3 and V is TRBV30, with D uncertain. The CDR3 covers 16 residues. In germline, CDR1 is GTSNPN, CDR2 SVGIG (reference sequence). V lost 0 bases, J lost 0 bases, and 12 bases lay in between. The CDR3 DNA follows: TGTGCCTGGAGTGTACGGGCTACGATCTCTGGAAACACCATATATTTT. It specifies CAWSVRATISGNTIYF.

The chain has TRBV30 and TRBJ2-7, with 11 nucleotides matching TRBD1. With 4 bases clipped from V and 7 bases from J, the junction kept 9 bases outside the gene matches. Germline CDR1 and CDR2: GTSNPN and SVGIG (reference sequence). CDR3 size: 14 residues. CDR3 in DNA: TGTGCCTGGACCCGGGACAGGGGGTTCGGGGAGCAGTACTTC. Its protein product is CAWTRDRGFGEQYF.

The rearrangement uses TRBV6-1 and TRBJ2-3; the match to TRBD1 covers 7 bases. This CDR3 is 17 amino acids long. From germline, CDR1 is MNHNS and CDR2 SASEGT. Trimming took 3 bases from V and 0 from J; bases not matched to a gene: 9. In DNA form, the CDR3 reads TGTGCCAGCAGTGAGTTCCACGGGACAGAGAGCACAGATACGCAGTATTTT. This gives the protein CASSEFHGTESTDTQYF.

The chain combines TRBV5-1 with TRBJ1-3; D may be TRBD1 (5 bases). This CDR3 region has 14 residues. Trimming removed 2 bases from V and 0 bases from J, with 6 bases in between. Germline V gene data show CDR1 as SGHRS and CDR2 as YFSETQ. The CDR3 DNA follows: TGCGCCAGCAGCTTACAGGTCTCTGGAAACACCATATATTTT. As protein: CASSLQVSGNTIYF.

The rearrangement uses TRBV19 and TRBJ1-5; D might be TRBD1 (5 bases). The CDR3 is 14 residues long. Germline assignment: CDR1 LNHDA and CDR2 SQIVND (reference sequence). V lost 3 bases and J 5 bases, leaving 11 bases between the germline ends. For the CDR3, the DNA is TGTGCCAGTAGTATGGGCAGGGAAGATCAGCCCCAGCATTTT. Protein product: CASSMGREDQPQHF.